This entry concerns a single T cell receptor (beta chain). Its binding antigen is unknown. The data originate from a study of cytomegalovirus exposure and HLA in healthy donors (dated by TCRdb to between 2016 and 2019). Describing the broader study: An earlier analysis of some 600 of the donors reported 250 to 350 Gb of sequence data and 95 million to 140 million unique TCR beta sequences obtained from 150 million to 200 million T cells. Among about 390 genotyped donors of the cohort, an average of approximately 240,000 unique TCR beta nucleotide sequences were sequenced per donor, 15% to 20% of them non-productive. In addition to the first cohort of around 670 subjects, a separate validation cohort of 130 or so different subjects was used. Because of strong linkage in the cohort, a handful of DR-DQ haplotypes were treated as single units for association and clustering. Typing coverage differed by locus: A, B, C, DRB1 and DQB1 were typed in about 620-630 donors, DQA1 in 500 to 550, DPA1 in approximately 610, and DPB1 in just under 490. A later analysis re-analyzed previously published TCR beta repertoires from about 600 donors and added high-resolution HLA genotyping to study TCR occurrence patterns. Using immunosequencing, the study profiled T cell repertoires from fewer than 700 subjects and related those repertoires to cytomegalovirus serostatus. Rather than using new phenotypic data, the later analysis identified candidate immune exposures from TCR beta sequences and from how often those sequences occurred across donors. Alongside the repertoire data, information on donor age, sex, ethnicity and CMV serostatus was compiled. Of the roughly 400 genotyped donors, roughly 80% fell in the genetic ancestry cluster associated with self-reported Caucasian donors. In a later genetic analysis, genome-wide SNP genotypes for about three fifths of the 666 donors were used, and that subset was treated as a discovery cohort. The study was designed to test whether signatures of past pathogen exposure could be identified by cataloging public T cell receptors. Both class I and class II loci were covered by HLA typing, at four-digit resolution. About 300 gigabases of sequencing data and tens of millions of unique TCR sequences were included in an early release covering 550 to 800 HLA-typed donors. High-throughput TCR immunosequencing, statistical association of individual TCRs with disease status, and machine learning were combined to predict cytomegalovirus infection status. In an earlier analysis of a few hundred of the donors, high-throughput TCR beta sequencing was used to judge whether each TCR beta V gene segment behaved as functional or pseudogenic. Every discovery cohort repertoire had been produced on one sequencing platform. General conclusions and limits of the study: According to the authors, the approach could potentially be generalized to other disease states and immunological phenotypes. This cohort had only TCR beta chains sequenced, and the lack of alpha or paired-chain data limited which features could be detected. V-gene and J-gene trimming of TCR beta chains was associated with a missense DCLRE1C variant in a later genetic analysis, and the association was replicated in an independent cohort. In a later analysis, HLA-associated TCR beta chains were found to be more clonally expanded and to have lower generation probabilities than equally common non-associated chains. The classifier was reported to diagnose cytomegalovirus status with high specificity and sensitivity in both the original and validation cohorts. While some public TCRs were present in many individuals, most TCR sequences turned up only very rarely across donors. Because the 87-base-pair reads could not distinguish some IMGT-functional V segments, including TRBV6-2 and TRBV6-3, those segments were excluded. Linkage disequilibrium might explain the correlated functional status among segregating V segments, but an unknown experimental factor could not be ruled out. Assigning TCR associations to individual alleles was difficult when HLA alleles, especially DR and DQ, strongly co-occurred. According to a later analysis, most CMV-associated TCR beta chains appeared to be HLA-restricted, and the HLA associations seemed to be driven largely by CMV exposure. At a false discovery rate of 0.05, a later analysis linked some 17,000 TCR beta sequences to specific HLA alleles. Because HLA typing was unavailable for some donors at each locus, only the typed subset was used in association tests. A cluster of highly shared sequence variants was judged likely to represent a technical artifact of the sequencing pipeline. CMV serostatus was the only immune exposure information available for the cohort. According to a later analysis, TCR association rates differed among HLA loci, with DRB1 alleles showing the most associated TCRs and HLA-C alleles showing the fewest. Roughly uniform sequencing depth across donors was assumed in presence/absence analyses, although this assumption may not hold. A further reported finding was that TCR beta sequences accurately predicted the HLA-A and HLA-B alleles for most subjects in the first cohort. The study gave a list of some 150 TCR beta chains associated with cytomegalovirus. Three of the identified cytomegalovirus-associated TCR beta chains were confirmed in vitro to be specific for cytomegalovirus antigens. According to a later genetic analysis, donors in an Asian-associated ancestry cluster had fewer N-insertions in productive TCRs than the approximately 630-donor mean. Several of the top co-occurrence clusters appeared to be linked to parvovirus B19, influenza, CMV and Epstein-Barr virus, according to a later analysis. Because counts were too low, about 15 rarely observed V segments, including chromosome 9 orphons, were left out of the earlier analysis of several hundred of the donors. In an earlier analysis of approximately 590 of the donors, most TCR beta V segments were observed in productive rearrangements about 87% or about 30% of the time, broadly matching IMGT annotations.

Libraries were prepared through the immunoSEQ multiplex PCR assay. A mixture of 60 forward primers for TCR Vbeta segments and 13 reverse primers for TCR Jbeta segments was used in the multiplex PCR. Amplification of the CDR3 region of rearranged TCR beta genes was performed with a multiplex PCR assay on genomic DNA. The amplified TCR beta libraries were sequenced on the Illumina HiSeq System as 87-base-pair reads. Turning to the authors' computational methods: A later analysis counted approximately 84 million unique TCR beta chains across the 670 or so repertoires, and roughly 10 million of these chains were shared by at least two donors. A nearest-neighbor algorithm error-corrected the raw reads and collapsed the reads into unique sequences, merging closely related sequences to remove PCR and sequencing errors. Alignment of CDR3 sequences to IMGT reference sequences was used to assign V, D and J gene segments. For a sequence to be retained, at least a six-nucleotide match to both a V gene segment and a J gene segment was required. Rearrangements were classified as productive when the CDR3 lacked stop codons and remained in frame with V and J, and all other rearrangements were classified as non-productive. Following IMGT convention, CDR3 was defined as the stretch from the second conserved V-encoded cysteine to the conserved J-encoded phenylalanine. The earlier analysis of 500 to 600 of the donors excluded sequences that lacked an unambiguous match to a single V gene segment. An earlier analysis of roughly 590 of the donors called V segments functional above 56.7% productive rearrangements and segregating when the between-donor standard deviation exceeded 5%. A statistical classification framework was built for diagnosing cytomegalovirus status from the catalog of TCR beta chain sequences. In a later analysis, TCR nucleotide sequences were compared against IMGT/GENE-DB human TR gene sequences so that V and J genes could be assigned. Using the TCRdist pipeline, a later analysis assigned CDR3 sequences along with most-parsimonious VDJ recombination scenarios. A later analysis defined each TCR beta chain by its CDR3 amino acid sequence plus V-gene family, and excluded reads lacking a unique V-gene family. A later analysis removed roughly 590 highly shared, low-generation-probability nucleotide sequences to deal with suspected cross-contamination and a sequencing artifact. In a later analysis, a clonal expansion index was calculated for each public chain from normalized within-repertoire ranks of inferred template counts. A later analysis computed generation probabilities with a VDJ recombination model fitted to out-of-frame rearrangements, and checked the results against IGoR. A later analysis scored TCR-TCR, TCR-HLA and TCR-CMV co-occurrence with hypergeometric tests, applying a repertoire-size bias correction to TCR pairs. A later analysis estimated false discovery rates by permuting HLA or CMV assignments 20 times. A later analysis grouped co-occurring TCRs with DBSCAN, adding TCRdist sequence similarity when clustering within HLA-allele-positive subsets. Co-occurrence clustering excluded repertoires with fewer than 30,000 or more than 120,000 public chains, plus five with anomalous nucleotide sharing. Not all clones reach the TCRdb copy of this immuneACCESS table, which keeps in-frame sequences only. Checked studies attribute under half of the gap to unresolved V genes and leave the rest unexplained. D and trimming come from the DNA, and the V and J calls and clone size come from that table. The table held for this sample gives 65,000 to 80,000 clones. The biggest ten clones account for around 7% of the sample.

CDR1 LNHDA and CDR2 SQIVND were looked up in the germline V gene (reference sequence). Trimming at the junction amounts to 6 bases on V and 4 bases on J, and the germline ends lie 13 bases apart. The cysteine opens and the phenylalanine closes a CDR3 of 14 amino acids. Left in the record is the CDR3 DNA by itself, 42 bases read in frame from the first base. The cohort comprised 550 to 700 healthy bone marrow donors. At the time of sampling, all cohort members were nominally healthy, though unrecorded immune exposures were likely present. The donor tested CMV seropositive and was one of the 289 seropositive cohort members. Every donor gave a peripheral blood sample, and the peripheral blood mononuclear cells from that sample were used for TCR beta sequencing. The Qiagen DNeasy Blood Extraction Kit was used to extract genomic DNA from the blood cell samples.

This sequence uses TRBV19 and TRBJ2-1, and the D gene may be TRBD2, 5 bases matching. Sequences were obtained from PBMCs. The clonotype originates from a female donor in good health and CMV-seropositive. CDR3 protein: CASRTTKTYNEQFF. The DNA sequence is given as TGTGCCAGTAGAACGACTAAGACTTACAATGAGCAGTTCTTC. Beyond the CDR3, the reference TRBV19 and TRBJ2-1 genes provide the residues; the full variable domain reads: DGGITQSPKYLFRKEGQNVTLSCEQNLNHDAMYWYRQDPGQGLRLIYYSQIVNDFQKGDIAEGYSVSREKKESFPLTVTSAQKNPTAFYLCASRTTKTYNEQFFGPGTRLTVL.